This section outlines one T cell receptor beta chain sequence together with its context. Its antigen is undetermined. The ends lost 3 bases at V and 4 bases at J; junction bases unmatched: 4. CDR1 SQVTM and CDR2 ANQGSEA come from the germline V gene. CDR3 size: 13 residues. This record comes from a study of cytomegalovirus exposure and HLA in healthy donors. The PCR ran on 60 Vbeta and 13 Jbeta primers. TCRdb's copy holds only in-frame clones and misses some; the assay was immunoSEQ multiplex PCR. The repertoire holds around 78,000 clones, approximately 84% seen once, with around 2.4% in the top ten. Study-level findings and limits: Serostatus for CMV was the only available immune exposure information.

This TCR was sampled from a woman in her forties or fifties in good health and CMV-seronegative. The genes are TRBV29-1 and TRBJ2-5; 8 nucleotides align to TRBD1. Sequencing was carried out using PBMCs. The CDR3 nucleotides read TGCAGCGTTGAGGGGCAGGGGGCAGAGACCCAGTACTTC. Translated: CSVEGQGAETQYF. Complete variable domain (other parts from reference TRBV29-1 and TRBJ2-5): SAVISQKPSRDICQRGTSLTIQCQVDSQVTMMFWYRQQPGQSLTLIATANQGSEATYESGFVIDKFPISRPNLTFSTLTVSNMSPEDSSIYLCSVEGQGAETQYFGPGTRLLVL.